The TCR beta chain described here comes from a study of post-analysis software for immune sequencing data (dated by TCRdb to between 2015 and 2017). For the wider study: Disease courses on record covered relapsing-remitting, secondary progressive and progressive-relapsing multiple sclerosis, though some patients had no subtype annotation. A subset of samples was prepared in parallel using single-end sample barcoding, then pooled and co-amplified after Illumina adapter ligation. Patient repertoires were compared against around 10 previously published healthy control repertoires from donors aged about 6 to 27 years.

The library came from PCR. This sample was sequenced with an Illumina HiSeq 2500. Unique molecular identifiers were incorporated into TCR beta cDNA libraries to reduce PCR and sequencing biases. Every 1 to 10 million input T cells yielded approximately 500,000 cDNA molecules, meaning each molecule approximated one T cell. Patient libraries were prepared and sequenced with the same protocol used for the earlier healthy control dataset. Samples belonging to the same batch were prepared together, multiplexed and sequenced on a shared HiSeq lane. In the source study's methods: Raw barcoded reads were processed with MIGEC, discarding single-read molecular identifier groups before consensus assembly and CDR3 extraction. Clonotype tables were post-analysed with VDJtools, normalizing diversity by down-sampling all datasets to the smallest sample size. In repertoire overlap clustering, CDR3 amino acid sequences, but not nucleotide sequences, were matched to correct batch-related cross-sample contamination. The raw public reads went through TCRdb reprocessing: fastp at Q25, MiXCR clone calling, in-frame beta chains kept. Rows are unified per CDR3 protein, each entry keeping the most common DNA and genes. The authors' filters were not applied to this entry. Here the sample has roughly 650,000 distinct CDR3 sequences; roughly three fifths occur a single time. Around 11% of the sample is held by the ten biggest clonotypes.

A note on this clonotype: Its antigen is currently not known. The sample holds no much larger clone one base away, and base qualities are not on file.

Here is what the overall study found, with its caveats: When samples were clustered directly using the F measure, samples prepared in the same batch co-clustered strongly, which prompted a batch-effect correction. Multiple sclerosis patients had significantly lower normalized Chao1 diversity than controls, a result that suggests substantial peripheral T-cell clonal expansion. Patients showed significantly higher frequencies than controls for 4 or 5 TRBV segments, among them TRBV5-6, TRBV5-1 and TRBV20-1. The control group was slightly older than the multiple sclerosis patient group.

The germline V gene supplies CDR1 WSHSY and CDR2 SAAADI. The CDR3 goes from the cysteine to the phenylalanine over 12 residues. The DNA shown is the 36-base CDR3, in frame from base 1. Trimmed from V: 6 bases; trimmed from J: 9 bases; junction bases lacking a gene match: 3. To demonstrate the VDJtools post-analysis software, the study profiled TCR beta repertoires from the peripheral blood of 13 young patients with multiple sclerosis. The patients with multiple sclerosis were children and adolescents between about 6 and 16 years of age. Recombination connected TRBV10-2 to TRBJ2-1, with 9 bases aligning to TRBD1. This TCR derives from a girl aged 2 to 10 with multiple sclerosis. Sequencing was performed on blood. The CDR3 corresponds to CASRLDRGEQFF. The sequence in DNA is TGCGCCAGCAGATTGGACAGGGGTGAGCAGTTCTTC.